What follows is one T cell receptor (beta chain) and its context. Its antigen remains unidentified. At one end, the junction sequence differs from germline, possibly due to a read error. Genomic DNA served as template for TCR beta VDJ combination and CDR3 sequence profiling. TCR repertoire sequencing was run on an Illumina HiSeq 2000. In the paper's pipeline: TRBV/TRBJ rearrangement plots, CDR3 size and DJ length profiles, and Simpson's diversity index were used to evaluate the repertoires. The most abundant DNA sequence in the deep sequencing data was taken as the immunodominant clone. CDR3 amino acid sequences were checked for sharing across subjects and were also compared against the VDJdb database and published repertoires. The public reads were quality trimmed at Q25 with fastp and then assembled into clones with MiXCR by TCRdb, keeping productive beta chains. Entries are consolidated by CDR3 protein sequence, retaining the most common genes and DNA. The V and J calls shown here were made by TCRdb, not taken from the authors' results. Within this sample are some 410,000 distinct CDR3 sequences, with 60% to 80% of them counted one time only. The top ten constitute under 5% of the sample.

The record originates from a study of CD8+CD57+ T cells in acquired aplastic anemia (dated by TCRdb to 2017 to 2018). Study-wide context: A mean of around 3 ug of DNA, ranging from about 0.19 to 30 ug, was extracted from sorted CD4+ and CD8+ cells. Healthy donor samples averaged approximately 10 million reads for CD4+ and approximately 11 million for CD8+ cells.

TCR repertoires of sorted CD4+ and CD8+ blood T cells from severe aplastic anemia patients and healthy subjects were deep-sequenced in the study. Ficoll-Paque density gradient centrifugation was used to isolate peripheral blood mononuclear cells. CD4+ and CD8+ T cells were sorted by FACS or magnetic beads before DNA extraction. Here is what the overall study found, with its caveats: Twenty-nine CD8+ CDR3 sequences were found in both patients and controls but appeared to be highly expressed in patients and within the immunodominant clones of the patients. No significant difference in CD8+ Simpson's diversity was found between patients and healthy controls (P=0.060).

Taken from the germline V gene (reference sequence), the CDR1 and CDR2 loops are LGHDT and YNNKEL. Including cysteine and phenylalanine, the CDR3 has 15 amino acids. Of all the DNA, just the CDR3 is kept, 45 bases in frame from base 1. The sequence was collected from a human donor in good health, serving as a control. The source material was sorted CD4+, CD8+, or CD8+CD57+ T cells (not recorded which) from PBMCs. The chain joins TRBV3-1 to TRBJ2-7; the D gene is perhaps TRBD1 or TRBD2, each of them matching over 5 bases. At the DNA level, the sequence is TGTGCCAGCGGCCAAGGGGCGCAGGGAGTCTACGAGCAGTACTTC. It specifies CASGQGAQGVYEQYF.